A single TCR beta chain is shown here with its context. This clone was seen a few times. The antigen this receptor binds is unknown. Base quality data are lacking; no much larger clone is found one base away. For sequencing of the TCRbeta CDR3 region, genomic DNA was extracted from the sorted cells. The immunoSEQ Assay was used for sequencing of TCRbeta CDR3 regions. Drawn from immuneACCESS, this table holds only the in-frame rearrangements with V and J called that TCRdb kept. Clones are partly lost; checked studies trace under half to an unresolved V gene and leave the rest unexplained. The sample records tens of thousands of clones, approximately 83% of which are singletons. The biggest ten clones account for more than 0.6% of the sample. The trial excluded patients who had a history of autoimmune disease or were on systemic immunosuppression. In every dose cohort, peripheral blood was drawn for TCR sequencing at baseline, cycle 4 day 1, and cycle 7 day 1. Samples came from an open-label, multicenter, first-in-human phase I dose-escalation trial of ivuxolimab. Adults with locally advanced or metastatic melanoma, renal cell carcinoma, hepatocellular carcinoma or head and neck squamous cell carcinoma were enrolled in the trial. Before TCR sequencing, CD4+ and CD8+ T cells were separately sorted from peripheral blood.

This entry comes from a study of OX40 agonist ivuxolimab in advanced cancers. With regard to the full study: Ivuxolimab was an agonistic, fully human IgG2 monoclonal antibody directed against OX40 (CD134), a costimulatory receptor. Intravenous ivuxolimab was administered to patients every 2 weeks at six dose levels: 0.01, 0.1, 0.3, 1.5, 3 and 10 mg/kg. Among the 52 dose-escalation patients, 19 had hepatocellular carcinoma, about 15 melanoma, 9 renal cell carcinoma and 9 head and neck cancer. In the dose-escalation cohort, around four fifths of patients were male, and the mean age was roughly 60 years, with a range of roughly 23 to 85. Prior anti-PD-1, anti-PD-L1 or anti-CTLA-4 therapy was permitted, and less than 45% of dose-escalation patients had received checkpoint inhibitors. Partial responses were achieved by three dose-escalation patients, of whom one had hepatocellular carcinoma and two had cutaneous melanoma. Peripheral TCRbeta sequencing aimed to test whether ivuxolimab altered TCR sequence diversity and caused clonal T-cell expansion. The monotherapy dose-escalation portion (N of about 50 patients) of the phase I ivuxolimab trial is reported in the paper. Broader findings and caveats from the paper: Partial responders in the 0.1-3.0 mg/kg groups had among the lowest normalized peripheral clonal expansion, especially among CD8+ T cells. Low levels of normalized T-cell clonal expansion were also seen in some patients who did not respond. The antigen specificity of the peripheral T cells that underwent clonal expansion was not determined. At doses of 0.1 to 3.0 mg/kg, clonal expansion of both CD4+ and CD8+ blood T cells was observed from baseline to week 6. After ivuxolimab, CD8+ T cells had more expanded clones than CD4+ T cells on average.

Trimming costs V 0 bases and J 5 bases, and their ends lie 10 bases apart. CDR1 and CDR2 were assigned from the germline V gene as MGHRA and YSYEKL. The CDR3, cysteine through phenylalanine, is 14 amino acids long. The retained sequence is limited to the CDR3, 42 bases, with the frame set at the first base. The chain was built from TRBV4-1 and TRBJ1-2; the D gene is possibly TRBD1, with 6 bases matching. The TCR comes from an adult with an advanced solid tumor such as melanoma, head and neck, liver or kidney cancer. The sample here was CD4+ or CD8+ T cells sorted from blood, taken in a trial of the OX40 agonist ivuxolimab. The nucleotide sequence is given as TGCGCCAGCAGCCAAGAAACAGGGACTTATGGCTACACCTTC. Protein translation: CASSQETGTYGYTF.